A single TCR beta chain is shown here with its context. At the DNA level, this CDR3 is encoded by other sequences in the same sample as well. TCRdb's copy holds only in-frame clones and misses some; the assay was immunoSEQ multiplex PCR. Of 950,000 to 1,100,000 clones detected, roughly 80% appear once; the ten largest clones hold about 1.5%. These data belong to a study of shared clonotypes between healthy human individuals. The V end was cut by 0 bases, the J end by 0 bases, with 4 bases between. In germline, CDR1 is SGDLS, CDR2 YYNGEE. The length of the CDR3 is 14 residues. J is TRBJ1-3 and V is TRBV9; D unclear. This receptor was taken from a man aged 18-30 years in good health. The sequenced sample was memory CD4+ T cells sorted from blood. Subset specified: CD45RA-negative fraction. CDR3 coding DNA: TGTGCCAGCAGCGTAGAGGGCTCTGGAAACACCATATATTTT. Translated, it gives CASSVEGSGNTIYF.